This TCR beta chain was found in a study of control samples from healthy donors and cancer patients (TCRdb year 2020). With respect to this clone: The antigen it recognizes is unknown. Per-base qualities were not stored, and no clone one base away is much larger.

The CDR3 covers 15 residues, taking in both the cysteine and the phenylalanine. The retained sequence is limited to the CDR3, 45 bases, with the frame set at the first base. The germline V gene provides CDR1 SGHRS and CDR2 YFSETQ. V is pared back by 0 bases and J by 0 bases, with 9 bases lying between the germline termini. The library came from the immunoSEQ multiplex PCR assay. Held by TCRdb, this immuneACCESS table contains in-frame sequences only and omits some clones. Under half of the omission traces to an unresolved V gene where checked; the cause of the rest is unknown. Recorded for this sample are approximately 98,000 clones; about 80% of them occurred a single time. The ten largest clonotypes hold 6.5% of the sample.

The clonotype comes from a man aged 18 to 29 in good health. The chain links TRBV5-1 with TRBJ1-2; the D gene cannot be resolved reliably. Sequenced: blood. The CDR3 region has the sequence CASSLGHGTNYGYTF. The DNA sequence reads TGCGCCAGCAGCTTGGGACACGGGACTAACTATGGCTACACCTTC. Joined to the reference TRBV5-1 and TRBJ1-2 proteins, this CDR3 gives the full variable domain: KAGVTQTPRYLIKTRGQQVTLSCSPISGHRSVSWYQQTPGQGLQFLFEYFSETQRNKGNFPGRFSGRQFSNSRSEMNVSTLELGDSALYLCASSLGHGTNYGYTFGSGTRLTVV.